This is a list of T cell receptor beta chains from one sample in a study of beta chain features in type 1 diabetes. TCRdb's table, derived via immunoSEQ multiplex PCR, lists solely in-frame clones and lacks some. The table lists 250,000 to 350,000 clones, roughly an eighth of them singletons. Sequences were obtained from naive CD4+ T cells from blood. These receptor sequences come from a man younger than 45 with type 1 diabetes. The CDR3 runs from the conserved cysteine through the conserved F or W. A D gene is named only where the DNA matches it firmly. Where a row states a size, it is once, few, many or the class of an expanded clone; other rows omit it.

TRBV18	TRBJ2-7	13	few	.	TGTGCCAGCTCACCGAGTCCTTCCTACGAGCAGTACTTC	CASSPSPSYEQYF
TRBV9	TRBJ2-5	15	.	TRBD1	TGTGCCAGCAGCCGATTTGGGACAGGGGAAGAGACCCAGTACTTC	CASSRFGTGEETQYF
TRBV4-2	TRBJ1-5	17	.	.	TGTGCCAGCAGCCAAGATTACGCCACCGGGGGCAATCAGCCCCAGCATTTT	CASSQDYATGGNQPQHF
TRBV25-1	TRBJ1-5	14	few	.	TGTGCCAGCAGTGTCTCCCAGGGTAACCAGCCCCAGCATTTT	CASSVSQGNQPQHF
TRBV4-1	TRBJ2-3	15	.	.	TGCGCCAGCAGCCAAAGGGTGGAGGGCACAGATACGCAGTATTTT	CASSQRVEGTDTQYF
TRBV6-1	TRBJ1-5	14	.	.	TGTGCCAGCAGTGATCGGGGTTTCAATCAGCCCCAGCATTTT	CASSDRGFNQPQHF
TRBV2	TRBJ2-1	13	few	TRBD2	TGTGCCAGCACGGTCCTAGCGGGAAACGAGCAGTTCTTC	CASTVLAGNEQFF
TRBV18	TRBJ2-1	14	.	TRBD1	TGTGCCACCGCCGTACAGGGGCTGGGAAATGAGCAGTTCTTC	CATAVQGLGNEQFF
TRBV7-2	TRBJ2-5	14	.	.	TGTGCCAGCAGCTTAGGAGGCGAGTCGGGGACCCAGTACTTC	CASSLGGESGTQYF
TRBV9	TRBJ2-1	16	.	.	TGTGCCAGCAGCGTAGAACCGCCAGGGCCATACAATGAGCAGTTCTTC	CASSVEPPGPYNEQFF
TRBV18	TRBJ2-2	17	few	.	TGTGCCAGCTCAGCTGGGGACTACGGGACACAGAACGGGGAGCTGTTTTTT	CASSAGDYGTQNGELFF
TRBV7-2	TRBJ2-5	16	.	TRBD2	TGTGCCAGCAGCCCCCCGACTAGCGGGAGACGCGAGACCCAGTACTTC	CASSPPTSGRRETQYF
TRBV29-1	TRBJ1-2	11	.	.	TGCAGCGCGGACAGCAACTATGGCTACACCTTC	CSADSNYGYTF
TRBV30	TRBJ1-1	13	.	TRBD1	TGTGCCTGGGGAAGGGGGCTGGGCACTGAAGCTTTCTTT	CAWGRGLGTEAFF
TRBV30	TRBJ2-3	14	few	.	TGTGCCTGGAGTGCGGCTAGCTACACAGATACGCAGTATTTT	CAWSAASYTDTQYF
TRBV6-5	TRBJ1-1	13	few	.	TGTGCCAGCAGGTGGACAGAGAACACTGAAGCTTTCTTT	CASRWTENTEAFF
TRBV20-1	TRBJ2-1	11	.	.	TGCAGTGCTAGCTGGGCAGCTGAGCAGTTCTTC	CSASWAAEQFF
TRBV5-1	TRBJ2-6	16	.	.	TGCGCCAGCAGCTTGGTAGGGGCGCTTGGGGCCAACGTCCTGACTTTC	CASSLVGALGANVLTF
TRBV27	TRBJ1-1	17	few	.	TGTGCCAGCAGTGGGCTGGAAGCCGGACAGATGAACACTGAAGCTTTCTTT	CASSGLEAGQMNTEAFF
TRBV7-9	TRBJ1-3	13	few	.	TGTGCCAGCACCAACTGGGAGGGGGACGCCATATATTTT	CASTNWEGDAIYF
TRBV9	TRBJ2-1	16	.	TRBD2	TGTGCCAGCACCCCGCATAGCGGGAGAGTATTAGGTGAGCAGTTCTTC	CASTPHSGRVLGEQFF
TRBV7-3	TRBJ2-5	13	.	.	TGTGCCAGCAGCTACGGCAGGGGAGAGACCCAGTACTTC	CASSYGRGETQYF
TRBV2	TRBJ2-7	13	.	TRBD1	TGTGCCAGCAGCCGGGACAGCCGATACGAGCAGTACTTC	CASSRDSRYEQYF
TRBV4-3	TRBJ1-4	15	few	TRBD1	TGCGCCAGCAGCCAAGACAGGGGGCGCGGTGAAAAACTGTTTTTT	CASSQDRGRGEKLFF
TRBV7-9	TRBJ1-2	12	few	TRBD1	TGTGCCAGCAGCCCATCGCAGGGGGCGCGCACCTTC	CASSPSQGARTF
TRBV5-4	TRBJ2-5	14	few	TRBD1	TGTGCCAGCAGCTTGGGACAGGGGAGAGAGACCCAGTACTTC	CASSLGQGRETQYF
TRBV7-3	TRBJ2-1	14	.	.	TGTGCCAGCAGCTCACCTACCCCGGGGGATGAGCAGTTCTTC	CASSSPTPGDEQFF
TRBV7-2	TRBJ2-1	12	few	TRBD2	TGTGCCAGCAGCCCAGGACTAGCTCAGCAGTTCTTC	CASSPGLAQQFF
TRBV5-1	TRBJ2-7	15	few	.	TGCGCCAGCAGCTCAGGACAGCTAGATACCTACGAGCAGTACTTC	CASSSGQLDTYEQYF
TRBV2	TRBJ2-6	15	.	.	TGTGCCAGCAGTGATGGGAGCTCTGGGGCCAACGTCCTGACTTTC	CASSDGSSGANVLTF
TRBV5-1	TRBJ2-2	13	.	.	TGCGCCAGCAGCTTGGCCGACACCGGGGAGCTGTTTTTT	CASSLADTGELFF
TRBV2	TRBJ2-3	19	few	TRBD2	TGTGCCAGCAGTTTTGCCGGGACTAGCGGGAGGTCTAGCACAGATACGCAGTATTTT	CASSFAGTSGRSSTDTQYF
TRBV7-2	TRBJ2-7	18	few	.	TGTGCCAGCAGCTTAGTTGGGTCCGACAGAACGAGCTCCTACGAGCAGTACTTC	CASSLVGSDRTSSYEQYF
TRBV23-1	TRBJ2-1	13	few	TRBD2	TGCGCCACTTGGACTAGGTCAAGCAATGAGCAGTTCTTC	CATWTRSSNEQFF
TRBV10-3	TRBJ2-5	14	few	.	TGTGCCATCAGTGAGTATGGAGAGAAAGAGACCCAGTACTTC	CAISEYGEKETQYF
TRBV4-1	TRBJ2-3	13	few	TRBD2	TGCGCCAGCAGCCAAGAGCCCCAGGCTAGCGGGTATTTT	CASSQEPQASGYF
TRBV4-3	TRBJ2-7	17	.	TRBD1	TGCGCCAGCAGCCAACGAACCTTCGGGACAGGCTCCTACGAGCAGTACTTC	CASSQRTFGTGSYEQYF
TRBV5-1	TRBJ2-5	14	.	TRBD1	TGCGCCAGCAGCCTAGGGACAGTACAAGAGACCCAGTACTTC	CASSLGTVQETQYF
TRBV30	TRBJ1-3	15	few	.	TGTGCCTGGAGTGGGACTGACCTCTGGAGAAACACCATATATTTT	CAWSGTDLWRNTIYF
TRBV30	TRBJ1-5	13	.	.	TGTGCCTGGAGTGGAGGGCCCAATCAGCCCCAGCATTTT	CAWSGGPNQPQHF
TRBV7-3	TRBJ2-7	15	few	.	TGTGCCAGCAGCTTAACGCCCGGACTCTCCTACGAGCAGTACTTC	CASSLTPGLSYEQYF
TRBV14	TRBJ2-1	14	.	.	TGTGCCAGCGGAATGGCGGGGTTTGTAGGTGAGCAGTTCTTC	CASGMAGFVGEQFF
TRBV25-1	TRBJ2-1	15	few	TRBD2	TGTGCCAGCAGTGATCCGGCTAGCGGCTACAATGAGCAGTTCTTC	CASSDPASGYNEQFF
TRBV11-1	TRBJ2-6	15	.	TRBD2	TGTGCCAGCAGCTTGGGGGGGGCTGGGGCCAACGTCCTGACTTTC	CASSLGGAGANVLTF
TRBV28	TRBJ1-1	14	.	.	TGTGCCAGCAGTTTAAGCCCCAGGCCAACTGAAGCTTTCTTT	CASSLSPRPTEAFF
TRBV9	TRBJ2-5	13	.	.	TGTGCCAGCAGCGTAGCGTCGGAGGAGACCCAGTACTTC	CASSVASEETQYF
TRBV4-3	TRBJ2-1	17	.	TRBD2	TGCGCCAGCAGCCAACCTAGACTAGCGGGAGGGCAGGGTGAGCAGTTCTTC	CASSQPRLAGGQGEQFF
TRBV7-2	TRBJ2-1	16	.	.	TGTGCCAGCAGCTGGGTAGGAGGAGGGAAAGACAATGAGCAGTTCTTC	CASSWVGGGKDNEQFF
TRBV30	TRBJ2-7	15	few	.	TGTGCCTGGAGGCCCCTAACTAGGGCCTTGACCCGGCAGTACTTC	CAWRPLTRALTRQYF
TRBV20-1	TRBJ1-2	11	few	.	TGCAGTGTGCACATGGACTATGGCTACACCTTC	CSVHMDYGYTF
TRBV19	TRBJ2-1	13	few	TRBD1	TGTGCCAGTAGTATAGAACCCAGGGGGAAGCAGTTCTTC	CASSIEPRGKQFF
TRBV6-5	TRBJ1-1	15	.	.	TGTGCCAGCATCCCTGGGTCCTCAGGAAGCACTGAAGCTTTCTTT	CASIPGSSGSTEAFF
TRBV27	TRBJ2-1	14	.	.	TGTGCCAGCAGTTTAGCGGGCTCCTACAATGAGCAGTTCTTC	CASSLAGSYNEQFF
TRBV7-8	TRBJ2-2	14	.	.	TGTGCCAGCAGCCCCGGGGGGCACTCCGGGGAGCTGTTTTTT	CASSPGGHSGELFF
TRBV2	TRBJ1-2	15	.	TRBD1	TGTGCCAGCAGTGCCGACAGGGGGCGCGGCTATGGCTACACCTTC	CASSADRGRGYGYTF
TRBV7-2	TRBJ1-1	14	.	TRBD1	TGTGCCAGCAGCTTAGCCACAGGGGGCACTGAAGCTTTCTTT	CASSLATGGTEAFF
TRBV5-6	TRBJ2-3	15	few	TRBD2	TGTGCCAGCAGCCGTCCGGGACTAGCGGGAGTGGGGCAGTATTTT	CASSRPGLAGVGQYF
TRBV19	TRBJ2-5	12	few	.	TGTGCCAGTAGTACCCCCGGGGAGACCCAGTACTTC	CASSTPGETQYF